The subject of this entry is one TCR beta chain. This sample is drawn from a study of T cell changes during pregnancy in multiple sclerosis. The table came from immunoSEQ multiplex PCR; TCRdb's copy has only in-frame clones and leaves some out. The sample has approximately 30,000 clones; 90% are singletons. Germline V gene sequence: CDR1 SGHTA, CDR2 FQGNSA. Trimming stripped 5 bases from V and 3 bases from J, with 17 bases between. The CDR3 contains 16 residues. This material consisted of CD8+ T cells from peripheral blood mononuclear cells, taken before pregnancy. The gene calls are TRBV7-2 and TRBJ2-1; D is perhaps TRBD2 (5 bases). This TCR was recovered from a female donor with multiple sclerosis, enrolled in a pregnancy study. CDR3 nucleotide sequence: TGTGCCAGCAGCCCCGAGAGCGGCTGGATCTACAATGAGCAGTTCTTC. Translation gives CASSPESGWIYNEQFF.